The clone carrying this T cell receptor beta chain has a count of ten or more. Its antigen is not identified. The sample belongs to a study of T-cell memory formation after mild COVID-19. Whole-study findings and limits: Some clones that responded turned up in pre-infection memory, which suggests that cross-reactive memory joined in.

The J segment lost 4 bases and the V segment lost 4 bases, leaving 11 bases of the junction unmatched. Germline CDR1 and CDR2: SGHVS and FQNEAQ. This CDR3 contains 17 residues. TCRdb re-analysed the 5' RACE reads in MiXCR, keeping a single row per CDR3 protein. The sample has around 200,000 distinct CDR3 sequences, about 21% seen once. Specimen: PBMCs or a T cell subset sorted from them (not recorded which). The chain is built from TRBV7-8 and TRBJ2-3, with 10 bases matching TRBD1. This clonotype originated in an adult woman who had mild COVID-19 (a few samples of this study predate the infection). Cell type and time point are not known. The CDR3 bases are TGTGCCAGCAGCTGGACTCCGGGACAGGGGTCTGCAGATACGCAGTATTTT. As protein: CASSWTPGQGSADTQYF.